What follows are 21 T cell receptor beta chains derived from one specimen sequenced in a study of Ad26.COV2.S vaccination and SARS-CoV-2 variants. Treatment defined: 19 received Ad26.COV2.S at low or high dose, single or two shots; about 5 received placebo; per-sample allocation not given. After the first vaccine or placebo injection, samples were drawn on day 63. Measured with immunoSEQ multiplex PCR; TCRdb has only the in-frame clones, and not every one. The profile covers roughly 700,000 clones, with more than 70% appearing a single time and over 1.3% taken by the ten largest. Sequenced material: peripheral blood, taken in a trial of Ad26.COV2.S vaccine versus placebo. Receptor source: a person between 18 and 59 years old who received the Ad26.COV2.S COVID-19 vaccine or a placebo.

This clone has a single count. V gene TRBV13 combines with J gene TRBJ2-5; no reliable D call. Germline values: CDR1 PRHDT, CDR2 FYEKMQ (reference sequence). This CDR3 has 13 amino acids. Trimming shortened V by 0 bases and J by 0 bases, and 2 bases separated the two germline ends. The CDR3, as DNA: TGTGCCAGCAGCTTAGGAAACCAAGAGACCCAGTACTTC. Its translation: CASSLGNQETQYF.

The chain links TRBV7-2 to TRBJ2-4; D is uncertain. Germline assignment: CDR1 SGHTA and CDR2 FQGNSA. This CDR3 has 12 residues. V lost 5 bases to trimming and J lost 7 bases, with 9 bases between them. In DNA, the CDR3 is TGTGCCAGCAGCCACCCGAGGAACATTCAGTACTTC. This gives the protein CASSHPRNIQYF.

This rearrangement joins TRBV19 to TRBJ2-2; D is undetermined. V lost 7 bases, J lost 3 bases, and 12 bases lay in between. CDR1 and CDR2 (germline): LNHDA, SQIVND (reference sequence). The CDR3 sequence is 14 residues long. The CDR3 DNA sequence: TGTGCCAGTAAACCCCGAGACTACACCGGGGAGCTGTTTTTT. Its translation: CASKPRDYTGELFF.

This sequence joins TRBV7-2 and TRBJ1-5, with D perhaps TRBD1 (6 bases). Germline lookup yields CDR1 SGHTA and CDR2 FQGNSA. The CDR3 extends over 15 amino acids. V gave up 5 bases and J gave up 3 bases, with 14 bases separating them. Here the CDR3 reads CASSPAGGINQPQHF. The CDR3 DNA is TGTGCCAGCAGCCCTGCGGGGGGCATCAATCAGCCCCAGCATTTT. The full variable domain, its missing parts supplied by reference TRBV7-2 and TRBJ1-5, is GAGVSQSPSNKVTEKGKDVELRCDPISGHTALYWYRQSLGQGLEFLIYFQGNSAPDKSGLPSDRFSAERTGGSVSTLTIQRTQQEDSAVYLCASSPAGGINQPQHFGDGTRLSIL.

The rearrangement uses TRBV15 and TRBJ2-7; no clear D gene. This CDR3 comprises 12 residues. V was cut by 3 bases and J by 4 bases, with 7 bases left in between. From germline, CDR1 is LNHNV and CDR2 YYDKDF (reference sequence). CDR3 in DNA: TGTGCCACCAGCAGTCTGGGGTACGAGCAGTACTTC. Protein product: CATSSLGYEQYF. Looking up the rest from reference TRBV15 and TRBJ2-7 gives the full variable domain: DAMVIQNPRYQVTQFGKPVTLSCSQTLNHNVMYWYQQKSSQAPKLLFHYYDKDFNNEADTPDNFQSRRPNTSFCFLDIRSPGLGDTAMYLCATSSLGYEQYFGPGTRLTVT.

About this clone itself: This sample also contains other DNA sequences that code for the same CDR3. V and J are TRBV18 and TRBJ1-1; D unclear. The length of the CDR3 is 13 residues. Germline V gene data show CDR1 as KGHSH and CDR2 as LQKENI. V was shortened by 3 bases and J by 0 bases, with 5 bases between the two germline ends. The CDR3 sequence is CASSPPLNTEAFF. DNA for the CDR3: TGTGCCAGCTCACCTCCTTTGAACACTGAAGCTTTCTTT.

DNA of the CDR3: TGTGCCACTACACAGGGCCCTTATCAGCCCCAGCATTTT. It yields the protein CATTQGPYQPQHF. J is TRBJ1-5 and V is TRBV7-9, with D perhaps matching TRBD1 (6 bases). The germline V gene has CDR1 SEHNR and CDR2 FQNEAQ (reference sequence). The CDR3 spans 13 residues. The V end lost 10 bases, the J end lost 5 bases, and 15 bases lay between the germline ends.

This rearrangement joins TRBV5-5 to TRBJ2-1; TRBD2 aligns across 9 bases. V was clipped by 6 bases and J by 6 bases; unmatched bases: 10. There are 15 residues in the CDR3. Germline V gene lookup returns CDR1 SGHKS and CDR2 YYEKEE (reference sequence). The CDR3 loop reads CASKSTSGNSNEQFF. CDR3 bases: TGTGCCAGCAAATCGACTAGCGGTAATTCCAATGAGCAGTTCTTC.

The chain recombines TRBV7-9 with TRBJ2-1, with 7 nucleotides matching TRBD2. Germline loops: CDR1 SEHNR, CDR2 FQNEAQ (reference sequence). The CDR3 consists of 14 residues. V shed 0 bases, J shed 4 bases, and the junction held 0 bases outside the gene matches. The DNA for the CDR3 is TGTGCCAGCAGCTTAGCGGGGGGGTACAATGAGCAGTTCTTC. Its protein is CASSLAGGYNEQFF.

On this clone: At the DNA level, this CDR3 is encoded by other sequences in the same sample as well. V gene TRBV7-9 combines with J gene TRBJ2-2, with D perhaps matching TRBD1 or TRBD2 (5 bases each). CDR1 and CDR2 (germline): SEHNR, FQNEAQ (reference sequence). This CDR3 spans 12 amino acids. Trimming pared 3 bases from V and 6 bases from J, leaving 5 bases between. CDR3 nucleotides: TGTGCCAGCAGCTTGGGGGCCGGGGAGCTGTTTTTT. Amino acid sequence: CASSLGAGELFF.

The V call is TRBV19, the J call TRBJ1-2; D possibly corresponds to TRBD1 (5 bases). There are 14 residues in the CDR3. V was clipped by 7 bases and J by 4 bases, with 16 bases between them. CDR1 and CDR2 (germline): LNHDA, SQIVND (reference sequence). The DNA of the CDR3 is TGTGCCAGTAAGCCGCCCGACAGTCGCTATGGCTACACCTTC. This sequence encodes CASKPPDSRYGYTF. The full variable domain, with the rest looked up from reference TRBV19 and TRBJ1-2, is DGGITQSPKYLFRKEGQNVTLSCEQNLNHDAMYWYRQDPGQGLRLIYYSQIVNDFQKGDIAEGYSVSREKKESFPLTVTSAQKNPTAFYLCASKPPDSRYGYTFGSGTRLTVV.

The chain carries TRBV30 and TRBJ2-3; 8 nucleotides match TRBD1. Per the germline V gene, CDR1 is GTSNPN and CDR2 is SVGIG (reference sequence). After removal of 5 bases from V and 5 bases from J, the junction contained 6 bases not matched to a gene. CDR3 size: 13 residues. Here the CDR3 DNA reads TGTGCCTGGCGGACAGGGATGAGAGATACGCAGTATTTT. Translated: CAWRTGMRDTQYF.

This chain joins TRBV30 and TRBJ1-5; D is undetermined. The ends were cut back, 2 bases at V and 7 bases at J, with 12 bases in the middle. The CDR3 is made up of 13 amino acids. Germline-derived CDR1 and CDR2 are GTSNPN and SVGIG (reference sequence). CDR3 loop: CAWSFTPRQPQHF. For the CDR3, the DNA is TGTGCCTGGAGTTTTACCCCTCGGCAGCCCCAGCATTTT.

The genes are TRBV10-3 and TRBJ2-7; TRBD1 is a possible D gene (5 bases). Germline V gene lookup returns CDR1 ENHRY and CDR2 SYGVKD. The CDR3 is 15 amino acids. V lost 4 bases to trimming and J lost 3 bases, with 16 bases between them. CDR3 amino acids: CAISADSAPIYEQYF. The DNA of the CDR3 is TGTGCCATCAGTGCCGACAGCGCACCCATCTACGAGCAGTACTTC.

The rearrangement joins TRBV7-8 to TRBJ2-7; D is perhaps TRBD1 (5 bases). Trimming removed 3 bases from V and 2 bases from J, with 14 bases in between. The CDR3 extends over 15 amino acids. Germline V CDR1 and CDR2: SGHVS, FQNEAQ. The CDR3 region is CASSFRAPGPYEQYF. CDR3 nucleotide sequence: TGTGCCAGCAGCTTTCGAGCCCCAGGGCCCTACGAGCAGTACTTC.

J is TRBJ2-5 and V is TRBV7-2, with 11 bases that match TRBD2. This CDR3 region has 15 residues. V gave up 5 bases and J gave up 5 bases; unmatched junction bases: 7. Germline CDR1 reads SGHTA; CDR2 reads FQGNSA. The CDR3 bases are TGTGCCAGCAGCCAACTAGCGGGAGTTTGGGAGACCCAGTACTTC. Its protein product is CASSQLAGVWETQYF.

The genes are TRBV30 and TRBJ2-1; 11 positions match TRBD2. This CDR3 has 15 amino acids. Per germline, CDR1 GTSNPN and CDR2 SVGIG (reference sequence). The V gene end was trimmed by 6 bases and the J gene end by 9 bases; junction bases not matched to a gene: 13. CDR3 region: CACRVGIAGGREQFF. The CDR3 DNA sequence: TGTGCCTGTCGGGTTGGAATAGCGGGAGGGCGTGAGCAGTTCTTC.

The chain combines TRBV29-1 with TRBJ1-1, with 9 bases identical to TRBD1. J gave up 5 bases and V 4 bases, and 14 bases lay outside the gene matches. CDR1 is SQVTM and CDR2 is ANQGSEA in the germline V gene. CDR3 size: 16 residues. CDR3 region: CSVASRQGGRGTEAFF. The CDR3 DNA sequence: TGCAGCGTTGCTTCAAGACAGGGGGGCCGGGGGACTGAAGCTTTCTTT.

The chain links TRBV3-1 (or the pseudogene TRBV3-2) to TRBJ1-4, with TRBD1 as a possible D gene (5 bases). Germline V gene lookup returns CDR1 LGHDT and CDR2 YNNKEL (reference sequence). With 4 bases removed from V and 11 bases from J, the gap between germline ends came to 23 bases. This CDR3 is 16 amino acids long. The CDR3 nucleotides are TGTGCCAGCAGCCCAAACCCAGGAGGGCGCTGGGGGAAACTGTTTTTT. Translation: CASSPNPGGRWGKLFF.

The chain combines TRBV7-9 with TRBJ2-1; 11 nucleotides line up with TRBD2. This CDR3 region has 16 residues. Germline V gene sequence: CDR1 SEHNR, CDR2 FQNEAQ (reference sequence). After removal of 2 bases from V and 6 bases from J, the junction contained 6 bases not matched to a gene. The CDR3 here is CASSLSTSGNPNEQFF. The CDR3, as DNA: TGTGCCAGCAGCTTATCGACTAGCGGGAACCCCAATGAGCAGTTCTTC.

V gene TRBV6-5 combines with J gene TRBJ1-2; 7 nucleotides match TRBD1. V was clipped by 6 bases and J by 5 bases; unmatched bases: 6. The CDR3 sequence is 13 residues long. Germline V gives CDR1 MNHEY, CDR2 SVGAGI. CDR3 bases: TGTGCCAGCAGGACCCCGGGACAGTATGGCTACACCTTC. It specifies CASRTPGQYGYTF.